This TCR beta chain was obtained from a study of cytotoxic CD8 clonotypes in ibrutinib-treated CLL. In the study overall: The samples contained a few hundred thousand productive templates on average. They also contained an average of about 100,000 productive rearrangements. General observations from the study: Baseline values of clonality outstripped age-matched healthy donors and followed circulating CD8+ T-cell counts.

Depth targeted 1 in 200,000 to 1 in 1 million T cells, averaging 10x coverage per clonotype. Clones were sequenced by immunoSEQ multiplex PCR, and TCRdb holds only the in-frame ones, with some missing. The sample shows about 200,000 clones, more than 70% of them seen only once. The germline gives CDR1 SGDLS, CDR2 YYNGEE. The ends were cut back, 0 bases at V and 0 bases at J, with 10 bases in the middle. The CDR3 extends over 16 amino acids. About this clone itself: The antigen is not known.

Sequenced material: PBMCs, taken after 12 months of ibrutinib treatment. The V and J genes are TRBV9 and TRBJ1-3; D unclear. The sequence was collected from a human donor with chronic lymphocytic leukemia. Here the CDR3 DNA reads TGTGCCAGCAGCGTAGGGGCCAGCAGCTCTGGAAACACCATATATTTT. Translated: CASSVGASSSGNTIYF.